The clone carrying this T cell receptor beta chain turned up a few times. This CDR3 spans 16 amino acids. V trimming: 2 bases; J trimming: 4 bases; junction bases outside the gene matches: 5. CDR1 is MGHDK, CDR2 SYGVNS, per germline. This sample was included in a study of blood T cell repertoires in COVID-19. The wider study: COVID-19 samples, acute and convalescent, were from the United States, Italy and Spain. The analysed material was cDNA or gDNA that came from T cells, B-cell-depleted T cells, or PBMCs.

Assignment of participants to cohorts was predicated upon participant-reported clinical history. Per the original data handling: It was from reference gene primer amplification that nucleated cell counts were estimated. Profiling relied on immunoSEQ multiplex PCR, and the TCRdb table lists in-frame clones only, not all of them. That table furnishes V, J and clone size, whereas the DNA furnished D and trimming. There are 150,000 to 200,000 clones in the sample; approximately 80% occur only once, and approximately 11% lies in the top ten. The J gene is TRBJ2-1, the V gene TRBV25-1, with 10 bases identical to TRBD1. The receptor's source is a man aged 45-65 years who had recovered from COVID-19. The sequenced sample consisted of PBMCs or T cells enriched from blood (not recorded which). The CDR3 DNA follows: TGTGCCAGCAGTGAACCGGACAGGGGGTTATACAATGAGCAGTTCTTC. Translation: CASSEPDRGLYNEQFF.